The 15 T cell receptor beta chains listed next were all sequenced from one sample in a study of CD8+CD57+ T cells in acquired aplastic anemia. TCR beta VDJ and CDR3 profiling used genomic DNA as template. TCRdb fed the reads into MiXCR, producing one record per CDR3 protein. The sample consists of around 200,000 distinct CDR3 sequences, roughly half of them appearing once. Sequenced: sorted CD4+, CD8+, or CD8+CD57+ T cells (not recorded which) from PBMCs. The receptor set was obtained from a human donor in good health, serving as a control.

About this clonotype: One end of the junction is discordant with germline, which a read error may explain. This chain uses TRBV24-1 with TRBJ2-3; D uncertain. In germline, CDR1 is KGHDR, CDR2 SFDVKD. The CDR3 has 13 residues. The CDR3 bases are TGTGCCGCCAGTGCCGATGTCCCAGATACGCAGTATTTT. Amino acids: CAASADVPDTQYF.

V gene TRBV12-3 or TRBV12-4 combines with J gene TRBJ1-2, with 11 positions matching TRBD1. The CDR3 is 15 amino acids. After removal of 6 bases from V and 7 bases from J, the junction contained 10 bases not matched to a gene. CDR3 region: CASRGTGGIASGYTF. CDR3 sequence (DNA): TGTGCCAGCAGGGGGACAGGGGGTATTGCTAGTGGCTACACCTTC.

The chain uses TRBV10-3 and TRBJ1-1, with D unclear. CDR1 and CDR2 (germline): ENHRY, SYGVKD. The CDR3 spans 13 residues. Trimming removed 4 bases from V and 1 base from J, with 7 bases in between. CDR3 bases: TGTGCCATCAGTGTAACTGAGAACACTGAAGCTTTCTTT. This sequence encodes CAISVTENTEAFF.

The rearrangement uses TRBV11-2 and TRBJ1-1; TRBD1 is a possible D gene (5 bases). In germline, CDR1 is SGHAT, CDR2 FQNNGV. Trimming removed 4 bases from V and 1 base from J, with 13 bases in between. The CDR3 loop spans 15 amino acids. CDR3 sequence reads: CASSYWVGTNTEAFF. Here the CDR3 DNA reads TGTGCCAGCAGCTATTGGGTCGGGACGAACACTGAAGCTTTCTTT.

About this clonotype: Mismatch with germline at one junction end may stem from a read error. This sequence joins TRBV28 and TRBJ1-6; the D is unclear. CDR1 and CDR2 (germline): MDHEN, SYDVKM. The CDR3 has 17 residues. As DNA, the CDR3 is TGTGCCAGCCGAGCACTTACAAGCAGCTCCTATAACTCACCCCTCCACTTT. It specifies CASRALTSSSYNSPLHF.

The chain is built from TRBV7-2 and TRBJ1-2; 7 nucleotides line up with TRBD1. There are 21 residues in the CDR3. CDR1 is SGHTA and CDR2 is FQGNSA in the germline V gene. V was pared by 2 bases and J by 4 bases, with 25 bases of the junction left unmatched. This CDR3 reads CASSLYRLGQMNTSRGYGYTF. The CDR3 bases are TGTGCCAGCAGCTTATATCGGCTGGGACAGATGAACACTTCAAGGGGCTATGGCTACACCTTC.

Ten or more counts support this clonotype. V is TRBV14 and J is TRBJ1-1; D is uncertain. CDR1 is SGHDN, CDR2 FVKESK, per germline. The CDR3 sequence is 12 residues long. V shed 0 bases and J shed 10 bases, with 9 bases lying between them. The CDR3 sequence: CASSQDRIAAFF. CDR3 coding DNA: TGTGCCAGCAGCCAAGATAGGATAGCAGCTTTCTTT. Filled out from reference TRBV14 and TRBJ1-1, the complete variable domain reads EAGVTQFPSHSVIEKGQTVTLRCDPISGHDNLYWYRRVMGKEIKFLLHFVKESKQDESGMPNNRFLAERTGGTYSTLKVQPAELEDSGVYFCASSQDRIAAFFGQGTRLTVV.

This clonotype was detected ten times or more. The V gene is TRBV6-5, the J gene TRBJ1-2; TRBD1 matches 7 bases. Germline V gene data show CDR1 as MNHEY and CDR2 as SVGAGI. The CDR3 length is 14 residues. Trimming at V came to 2 bases and at J to 4 bases, leaving 4 bases not matched to a gene. For the CDR3, the DNA is TGTGCCAGCAGTTACAACGACAGGGCCTATGGCTACACCTTC. It translates to CASSYNDRAYGYTF.

Only a few counts were recorded for this clonotype. The chain joins TRBV7-8 to TRBJ2-7; no reliable D call. Trimming pared 4 bases from V and 2 bases from J, leaving 9 bases between. CDR3 length: 13 amino acids. Germline CDR1 reads SGHVS; CDR2 reads FQNEAQ. DNA for the CDR3: TGTGCCAGCAGCTCTGAGACTGCCTACGAGCAGTACTTC. Amino acids: CASSSETAYEQYF.

The V call is TRBV20-1, the J call TRBJ1-5; TRBD1 might be the D (5 bases). This CDR3 has 12 amino acids. Germline V gives CDR1 DFQATT, CDR2 SNEGSKA (reference sequence). V was shortened by 0 bases and J by 6 bases, with 6 bases between the two germline ends. CDR3 region: CSARDGAQPQHF. As DNA, the CDR3 is TGCAGTGCTAGAGACGGGGCTCAGCCCCAGCATTTT.

This clonotype was observed many times. This rearrangement joins TRBV6-4 to TRBJ2-7; 10 nucleotides agree with TRBD1. V lost 6 bases to trimming and J lost 4 bases; unmatched junction nucleotides: 6. This CDR3 is built from 14 residues. From germline, CDR1 is MRHNA and CDR2 SNTAGT. The CDR3: CASRLDRGPYEQYF. The CDR3 DNA follows: TGTGCCAGCAGACTAGACAGGGGGCCGTACGAGCAGTACTTC.

The chain joins TRBV10-3 to TRBJ2-3, with TRBD2 matching 16 bases. Germline CDR1 and CDR2: ENHRY and SYGVKD. This CDR3 contains 16 residues. Trimming at V came to 6 bases and at J to 4 bases, leaving 4 bases not matched to a gene. DNA of the CDR3: TGTGCCATCAGGGGGACTAGCGGGGGGGCCGCAGATACGCAGTATTTT. Protein sequence: CAIRGTSGGAADTQYF.

The rearrangement uses TRBV20-1 and TRBJ1-2; TRBD1 matches at 7 bases. Germline CDR1 DFQATT, CDR2 SNEGSKA (reference sequence). The CDR3 has 12 residues. Here the CDR3 reads CAGQDGNYGYTF. CDR3 nucleotides: TGCGCAGGACAGGACGGCAACTATGGCTACACCTTC.

There are many counts of this clonotype. This chain joins TRBV4-3 and TRBJ1-1; D ambiguous. The CDR3 sequence is 14 residues long. The V end was cut by 0 bases, the J end by 1 base, with 6 bases between. Per germline, CDR1 LGHNA and CDR2 YSLEER. Here the CDR3 reads CASSQDWQNTEAFF. As DNA, the CDR3 is TGCGCCAGCAGCCAAGATTGGCAGAACACTGAAGCTTTCTTT.

The chain uses TRBV6-1 and TRBJ1-5, with a weak D call TRBD1 (5 bases). V dropped 6 bases and J dropped 3 bases, with 9 bases sitting between them. Germline V gene lookup returns CDR1 MNHNS and CDR2 SASEGT. This CDR3 comprises 13 residues. CDR3 protein: CASRRQYNQPQHF. The CDR3 region has the DNA TGTGCCAGCAGAAGACAGTACAATCAGCCCCAGCATTTT.